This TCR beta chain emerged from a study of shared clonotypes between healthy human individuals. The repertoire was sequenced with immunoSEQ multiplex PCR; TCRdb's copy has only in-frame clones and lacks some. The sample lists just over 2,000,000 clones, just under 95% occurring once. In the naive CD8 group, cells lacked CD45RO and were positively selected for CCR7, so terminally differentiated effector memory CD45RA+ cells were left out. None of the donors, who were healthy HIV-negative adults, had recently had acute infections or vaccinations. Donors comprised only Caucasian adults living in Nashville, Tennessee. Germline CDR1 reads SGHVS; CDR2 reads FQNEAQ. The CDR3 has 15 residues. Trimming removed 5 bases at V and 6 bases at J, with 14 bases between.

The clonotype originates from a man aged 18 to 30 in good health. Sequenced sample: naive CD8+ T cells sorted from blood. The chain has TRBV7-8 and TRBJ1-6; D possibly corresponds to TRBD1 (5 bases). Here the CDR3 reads CASSPLQGLNSPLHF. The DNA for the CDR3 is TGTGCCAGCAGCCCGCTGCAGGGCCTTAATTCACCCCTCCACTTT. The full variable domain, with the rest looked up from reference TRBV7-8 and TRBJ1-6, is GAGVSQSPRYKVAKRGQDVALRCDPISGHVSLFWYQQALGQGPEFLTYFQNEAQLDKSGLPSDRFFAERPEGSVSTLKIQRTQQEDSAVYLCASSPLQGLNSPLHFGNGTRLTVT.